This TCR beta chain comes out of a study of siplizumab effects on memory and regulatory T cells. About the study: Mixed lymphocyte reactions ran in pairs, with siplizumab at 0.95 to 1 ug/mL or without drug.

Some clones are missing from TCRdb's copy, which holds only in-frame ones; the method was immunoSEQ multiplex PCR. The sample shows almost 20,000 clones, around 43% of them seen only once. This clone was detected only once. The antigen is undetermined. The CDR3 runs 16 residues. Germline assignment: CDR1 SGHNT and CDR2 YYREEE (reference sequence). Trimming removed 0 bases from V and 4 bases from J; junction bases left unmatched: 6. The mixed lymphocyte reaction cells were cocultured at 37°C for around 6 days. What was sequenced was CFSE-low (dividing) CD4+ T cells sorted from an allogeneic mixed lymphocyte reaction. The receptor's source is a human donor in good health; the cells came from an allogeneic mixed lymphocyte reaction. Some clones in this sample may be carry-over from other donors' samples. The chain combines TRBV5-4 with TRBJ2-1; TRBD2 matches at 8 bases. DNA for the CDR3: TGTGCCAGCAGCTTGGGGGGGACTAGTCCATACAATGAGCAGTTCTTC. Protein: CASSLGGTSPYNEQFF.